Listed below are T cell receptor beta chains from one sample, sequenced in a study of shared clonotypes between healthy human individuals. Clones were sequenced by immunoSEQ multiplex PCR, and TCRdb holds only the in-frame ones, with some missing. The sample shows under 2,500,000 clones, 90% to 97% of them seen only once. Sequenced sample: naive CD4+ T cells sorted from blood. The receptors come from a man aged 18 to 30 in good health. Both conserved end residues are part of each CDR3. D genes are given only for firm matches. Where a row states a size, it is once, few, many or the class of an expanded clone; other rows omit it.

d_call: TRBD1
clone_size: -
j_call: TRBJ1-2
v_call: TRBV5-1
cdr3_length: 13
cdr3_nt: TGCGCCAGCAGCCTGGGACAGTTCTATGGCTACACCTTC
cdr3_aa: CASSLGQFYGYTF

d_call: TRBD1
clone_size: -
j_call: TRBJ2-5
v_call: TRBV5-4
cdr3_length: 15
cdr3_nt: TGTGCCAGCAGCAGGGGGACAGGGAGTCAAGAGACCCAGTACTTC
cdr3_aa: CASSRGTGSQETQYF

d_call: -
clone_size: -
j_call: TRBJ1-6
v_call: TRBV18
cdr3_length: 16
cdr3_nt: TGTGCCAGCTCACCAAGCTCAGGGGTGCGCGATTCACCCCTCCACTTT
cdr3_aa: CASSPSSGVRDSPLHF

d_call: TRBD2
clone_size: -
j_call: TRBJ2-7
v_call: TRBV11-2
cdr3_length: 15
cdr3_nt: TGTGCCAGCAGCTCGGGACTAGCGGCCTTCTACGAGCAGTACTTC
cdr3_aa: CASSSGLAAFYEQYF

d_call: -
clone_size: -
j_call: TRBJ2-7
v_call: TRBV18
cdr3_length: 13
cdr3_nt: TGTGCCAGCTCAGGGGGCCGCGTCTACGAGCAGTACTTC
cdr3_aa: CASSGGRVYEQYF

d_call: -
clone_size: -
j_call: TRBJ2-1
v_call: TRBV9
cdr3_length: 16
cdr3_nt: TGTGCCAGCAGCGTAGGGGGGGCCCTCTCCTACAATGAGCAGTTCTTC
cdr3_aa: CASSVGGALSYNEQFF

d_call: -
clone_size: -
j_call: TRBJ2-2
v_call: TRBV5-4
cdr3_length: 17
cdr3_nt: TGTGCCAGCAGCTTGGCCAACGCAGCCCTGAACACCGGGGAGCTGTTTTTT
cdr3_aa: CASSLANAALNTGELFF

d_call: -
clone_size: -
j_call: TRBJ2-7
v_call: TRBV28
cdr3_length: 14
cdr3_nt: TGTGCCAGCAGAGATGCGGCTGGCTCCTACGAGCAGTACTTC
cdr3_aa: CASRDAAGSYEQYF

d_call: -
clone_size: -
j_call: TRBJ1-3
v_call: TRBV6-1
cdr3_length: 14
cdr3_nt: TGTGCCAGCAGTGAACAGGATTTTGGAAACACCATATATTTT
cdr3_aa: CASSEQDFGNTIYF

d_call: -
clone_size: -
j_call: TRBJ2-1
v_call: TRBV5-4
cdr3_length: 15
cdr3_nt: TGTGCCAGCAGCCCTGGTGTGGGTGAATACAATGAGCAGTTCTTC
cdr3_aa: CASSPGVGEYNEQFF

d_call: -
clone_size: -
j_call: TRBJ2-7
v_call: TRBV5-6
cdr3_length: 14
cdr3_nt: TGTGCCAGCAGCTTGGGTGCAGAAGTTTACGAGCAGTACTTC
cdr3_aa: CASSLGAEVYEQYF

d_call: -
clone_size: -
j_call: TRBJ2-7
v_call: TRBV6-1
cdr3_length: 12
cdr3_nt: TGTGCCACCCCCGTGGAATTGGCCGAGCAGTACTTC
cdr3_aa: CATPVELAEQYF

d_call: TRBD1
clone_size: many
j_call: TRBJ2-5
v_call: TRBV18
cdr3_length: 13
cdr3_nt: TGTGCCAGCTCACCGGGACAGCAAGAGACCCAGTACTTC
cdr3_aa: CASSPGQQETQYF

d_call: -
clone_size: -
j_call: TRBJ2-7
v_call: TRBV28
cdr3_length: 12
cdr3_nt: TGTGCCAGCAGTTTTCGGGGGAGCGAGCAGTACTTC
cdr3_aa: CASSFRGSEQYF

d_call: TRBD1
clone_size: -
j_call: TRBJ2-3
v_call: TRBV2
cdr3_length: 14
cdr3_nt: TGTGCCAGCAGTTCGGGACAGTACACAGATACGCAGTATTTT
cdr3_aa: CASSSGQYTDTQYF

d_call: TRBD1
clone_size: few
j_call: TRBJ1-5
v_call: TRBV5-1
cdr3_length: 15
cdr3_nt: TGCGCCAGCAGCTTGGACAGGGGTAGCAATCAGCCCCAGCATTTT
cdr3_aa: CASSLDRGSNQPQHF

d_call: TRBD1
clone_size: -
j_call: TRBJ2-1
v_call: TRBV6-6
cdr3_length: 13
cdr3_nt: TGTGCCAGCAACAACAGGGGCTACAATGAGCAGTTCTTC
cdr3_aa: CASNNRGYNEQFF

d_call: TRBD2
clone_size: -
j_call: TRBJ2-1
v_call: TRBV7-8
cdr3_length: 16
cdr3_nt: TGTGCCAGCAGCTTGCCCCGGGGGGGATCCTACAATGAGCAGTTCTTC
cdr3_aa: CASSLPRGGSYNEQFF

d_call: -
clone_size: -
j_call: TRBJ1-2
v_call: TRBV18
cdr3_length: 15
cdr3_nt: TGTGCCAGCTCAAAGGATCAAGGTGGGGTCTATGGCTACACCTTC
cdr3_aa: CASSKDQGGVYGYTF

d_call: -
clone_size: -
j_call: TRBJ2-3
v_call: TRBV2
cdr3_length: 14
cdr3_nt: TGTGCCAGCAGACAGGGGGCGGGAGGGGCAGAGAGGTATTTT
cdr3_aa: CASRQGAGGAERYF

d_call: TRBD2
clone_size: -
j_call: TRBJ2-1
v_call: TRBV4-2
cdr3_length: 15
cdr3_nt: TGTGCCAGCAGCCCCGGGACTAGCGGGGTTAATGAGCAGTTCTTC
cdr3_aa: CASSPGTSGVNEQFF

d_call: -
clone_size: -
j_call: TRBJ2-7
v_call: TRBV6-5
cdr3_length: 14
cdr3_nt: TGTGCCAGCAGGGACCCGGACAGAATCTACGAGCAGTACTTC
cdr3_aa: CASRDPDRIYEQYF

d_call: TRBD1
clone_size: -
j_call: TRBJ2-7
v_call: TRBV6-1
cdr3_length: 15
cdr3_nt: TGTGCCAGCAGCACGACAGGGCAAACCACCTACGAGCAGTACTTC
cdr3_aa: CASSTTGQTTYEQYF

d_call: -
clone_size: -
j_call: TRBJ1-4
v_call: TRBV11-2
cdr3_length: 13
cdr3_nt: TGTGCCAGCAGCCCCTCCAACGGGGGGTACAGGATTTTT
cdr3_aa: CASSPSNGGYRIF

d_call: TRBD2
clone_size: once
j_call: TRBJ2-7
v_call: TRBV5-6
cdr3_length: 16
cdr3_nt: TGTGCCAGCAGCTTTCGCTACGGGAGGGCCTTTGGGGAGCAGTACTTC
cdr3_aa: CASSFRYGRAFGEQYF

d_call: TRBD2
clone_size: -
j_call: TRBJ2-2
v_call: TRBV6-5
cdr3_length: 16
cdr3_nt: TGTGCCAGCAGTTACGACGCGGGGGGTTTGACCGGGGAGCTGTTTTTT
cdr3_aa: CASSYDAGGLTGELFF

d_call: -
clone_size: few
j_call: TRBJ1-6
v_call: TRBV21-1
cdr3_length: 13
cdr3_nt: TGTGCCAGCAGCAGGCAGGGAAGATCACCCCTCCACTTT
cdr3_aa: CASSRQGRSPLHF

d_call: -
clone_size: -
j_call: TRBJ2-3
v_call: TRBV7-8
cdr3_length: 15
cdr3_nt: TGTGCCAGCAGCTTAGGGCGGGAACCCACAGATACGCAGTATTTT
cdr3_aa: CASSLGREPTDTQYF

d_call: -
clone_size: -
j_call: TRBJ1-3
v_call: TRBV27
cdr3_length: 15
cdr3_nt: TGTGCCAGCAGTTTATCGTGGGGCTCTGGAAACACCATATATTTT
cdr3_aa: CASSLSWGSGNTIYF

d_call: -
clone_size: -
j_call: TRBJ2-2
v_call: TRBV5-4
cdr3_length: 16
cdr3_nt: TGTGCCAGCAGCACCTGGAGGGGGGTAAACACCGGGGAGCTGTTTTTT
cdr3_aa: CASSTWRGVNTGELFF

d_call: -
clone_size: once
j_call: TRBJ2-4
v_call: TRBV11-2
cdr3_length: 13
cdr3_nt: TGTGCCAGCTGCAGGCCAGGTGGTCACATTCAGTACTTC
cdr3_aa: CASCRPGGHIQYF

d_call: TRBD1
clone_size: -
j_call: TRBJ2-4
v_call: TRBV5-1
cdr3_length: 15
cdr3_nt: TGCGCCAGCAGCCAATCCGGGACAGAAAAAAACATTCAGTACTTC
cdr3_aa: CASSQSGTEKNIQYF

d_call: -
clone_size: -
j_call: TRBJ2-5
v_call: TRBV21-1
cdr3_length: 16
cdr3_nt: TGTGCCAGCAGCAAACACGCCGCGGGTCAACAAGAGACCCAGTACTTC
cdr3_aa: CASSKHAAGQQETQYF

d_call: TRBD2
clone_size: -
j_call: TRBJ2-1
v_call: TRBV5-1
cdr3_length: 15
cdr3_nt: TGCGCCAGCAGCGAGAGCGGCGGGGGATACAATGAGCAGTTCTTC
cdr3_aa: CASSESGGGYNEQFF

d_call: -
clone_size: -
j_call: TRBJ1-1
v_call: TRBV6-4
cdr3_length: 12
cdr3_nt: TGTGCCAGCAGTGTAGGGAGCACTGAAGCTTTCTTT
cdr3_aa: CASSVGSTEAFF

d_call: -
clone_size: -
j_call: TRBJ2-5
v_call: TRBV19
cdr3_length: 14
cdr3_nt: TGTGCCAGTAGTGCGGGATCCGGTCTAGAGACCCAGTACTTC
cdr3_aa: CASSAGSGLETQYF

d_call: -
clone_size: -
j_call: TRBJ2-3
v_call: TRBV19
cdr3_length: 16
cdr3_nt: TGTGCCAGTAGTACCCGGGGAGGGGGGAGCACAGATACGCAGTATTTT
cdr3_aa: CASSTRGGGSTDTQYF

d_call: TRBD1
clone_size: -
j_call: TRBJ2-7
v_call: TRBV7-8
cdr3_length: 16
cdr3_nt: TGTGCCAGCAGCTCCCTGGACAGGGGTGGAACCTACGAGCAGTACTTC
cdr3_aa: CASSSLDRGGTYEQYF

d_call: TRBD1
clone_size: -
j_call: TRBJ1-4
v_call: TRBV28
cdr3_length: 13
cdr3_nt: TGTGCCAGCAGCCCGACAGGGTATGAAAAACTGTTTTTT
cdr3_aa: CASSPTGYEKLFF

d_call: -
clone_size: -
j_call: TRBJ1-2
v_call: TRBV6-5
cdr3_length: 16
cdr3_nt: TGTGCCAGCAGTTACTCGATACCGGGCGAGGGGTATGGCTACACCTTC
cdr3_aa: CASSYSIPGEGYGYTF

d_call: -
clone_size: -
j_call: TRBJ2-7
v_call: TRBV6-6
cdr3_length: 13
cdr3_nt: TGTGCCAGCAGTTATGAACTGTCCTACGAGCAGTACTTC
cdr3_aa: CASSYELSYEQYF

d_call: TRBD1
clone_size: -
j_call: TRBJ1-2
v_call: TRBV5-8
cdr3_length: 13
cdr3_nt: TGTGCCAGCAGCTTGAGACAGGGCTCCGGCTACACCTTC
cdr3_aa: CASSLRQGSGYTF

d_call: -
clone_size: -
j_call: TRBJ2-3
v_call: TRBV7-9
cdr3_length: 13
cdr3_nt: TGTGCCAGCAGCTTAGCGCCTCCAGATACGCAGTATTTT
cdr3_aa: CASSLAPPDTQYF

d_call: -
clone_size: -
j_call: TRBJ2-7
v_call: TRBV14
cdr3_length: 15
cdr3_nt: TGTGCCAGCAGCCACCCCGGGACTTTAGCTTACGAGCAGTACTTC
cdr3_aa: CASSHPGTLAYEQYF

d_call: -
clone_size: -
j_call: TRBJ2-1
v_call: TRBV2
cdr3_length: 15
cdr3_nt: TGTGCCAGCAGTCCAGACTCGAGAGGGAACAATGAGCAGTTCTTC
cdr3_aa: CASSPDSRGNNEQFF

d_call: TRBD2
clone_size: -
j_call: TRBJ2-3
v_call: TRBV29-1
cdr3_length: 13
cdr3_nt: TGCAGCGTCCGCGGGGGTAGCACAGATACGCAGTATTTT
cdr3_aa: CSVRGGSTDTQYF

d_call: -
clone_size: -
j_call: TRBJ1-6
v_call: TRBV9
cdr3_length: 15
cdr3_nt: TGTGCCAGCAGCGAGCGACAGTTAAGTAATTCACCCCTCCACTTT
cdr3_aa: CASSERQLSNSPLHF

d_call: TRBD1
clone_size: -
j_call: TRBJ1-4
v_call: TRBV5-1
cdr3_length: 14
cdr3_nt: TGCGCCAGCAGCTTGTTGGGGACAGACGAAAAACTGTTTTTT
cdr3_aa: CASSLLGTDEKLFF

d_call: -
clone_size: -
j_call: TRBJ1-3
v_call: TRBV10-3
cdr3_length: 15
cdr3_nt: TGTGCCATCAGTGAATCGGGACTCCTCGGAAACACCATATATTTT
cdr3_aa: CAISESGLLGNTIYF

d_call: -
clone_size: -
j_call: TRBJ2-7
v_call: TRBV30
cdr3_length: 13
cdr3_nt: TGTGCCTGGAAGCTTGACCCCCTGGCCGAGCAGTACTTC
cdr3_aa: CAWKLDPLAEQYF

d_call: -
clone_size: -
j_call: TRBJ1-2
v_call: TRBV18
cdr3_length: 16
cdr3_nt: TGTGCCAGCTCACCAGTAACTGAAAGCGCTAACTATGGCTACACCTTC
cdr3_aa: CASSPVTESANYGYTF